Listed below are T cell receptor beta chains from one sample, sequenced in a study of T cell responses to AZD1222 COVID-19 vaccine. Using immunoSEQ multiplex PCR, the repertoire was profiled, and TCRdb retains in-frame clones only, with some absent. The sample includes 95,000 to 110,000 clones, over 90% seen only once; the top ten take around 5%. The source material was peripheral blood, sampled on day 0 of AZD1222 vaccination. The origin of the receptors is an adult in good health. CDR3s include the opening cysteine and the closing phenylalanine or tryptophan. D genes are given only for firm matches. Size tells how often a clone was seen (once, few, many) or the class of an expanded clone, and some rows leave it out.

V,J,size,D,DNA,CDR3
TRBV7-8,TRBJ1-1,NA,NA,TGTGCCAGCAGCGCCCGACAGGTCGGAAACACTGAAGCTTTCTTT,CASSARQVGNTEAFF
TRBV27,TRBJ1-4,NA,TRBD1,TGTGCCAGCAAATCGACAGGGGCTTGGGAAAAACTGTTTTTT,CASKSTGAWEKLFF
TRBV5-4,TRBJ2-1,NA,TRBD2,TGTGCCAGCAGCTTGGCCCCACTAGCGGGTAGAAGGCACAATGAGCAGTTCTTC,CASSLAPLAGRRHNEQFF
TRBV6-6,TRBJ1-6,NA,NA,TGTGCCAGCACCCAAGTGGTAGGGGATAATTCACCCCTCCACTTT,CASTQVVGDNSPLHF
TRBV10-3,TRBJ2-1,NA,NA,TGTGCCATCACTCGGGAGCCGGTCAATGAGCAGTTCTTC,CAITREPVNEQFF
TRBV6-2/TRBV6-3,TRBJ1-4,NA,NA,TGTGCCAGCAGTACCGGGACCGGTATTGAAAAACTGTTTTTT,CASSTGTGIEKLFF
TRBV7-9,TRBJ1-1,NA,NA,TGTGCCAGCAGCGACAGTGGAGGGGTCACTGAAGCTTTCTTT,CASSDSGGVTEAFF
TRBV6-4,TRBJ2-1,NA,TRBD1,TGTGCCAGCAGTGACGGAGACAGGGCTAATGAGCAGTTCTTC,CASSDGDRANEQFF
TRBV28,TRBJ1-5,NA,TRBD1,TGTGCCAGCAGGCCGGGACAGGGCAATAATCAGCCCCAGCATTTT,CASRPGQGNNQPQHF
TRBV3-1/TRBV3-2,TRBJ2-7,once,NA,TGTGCCAGCAGCCAAGCGCAGGGCGAGCAGTACTTC,CASSQAQGEQYF
TRBV6-1,TRBJ2-7,NA,TRBD2,TGTGCCAGCAGTGAAGAGACTAGCGGGAGCTACGAGCAGTACTTC,CASSEETSGSYEQYF
TRBV15,TRBJ1-2,NA,NA,TGTGCCACCAGCAGAAAAAGGGGGGACTATGGCTACACCTTC,CATSRKRGDYGYTF
TRBV27,TRBJ2-3,NA,NA,TGTGCCAGCAGTTTTCAGGGGAGCACAGATACGCAGTATTTT,CASSFQGSTDTQYF